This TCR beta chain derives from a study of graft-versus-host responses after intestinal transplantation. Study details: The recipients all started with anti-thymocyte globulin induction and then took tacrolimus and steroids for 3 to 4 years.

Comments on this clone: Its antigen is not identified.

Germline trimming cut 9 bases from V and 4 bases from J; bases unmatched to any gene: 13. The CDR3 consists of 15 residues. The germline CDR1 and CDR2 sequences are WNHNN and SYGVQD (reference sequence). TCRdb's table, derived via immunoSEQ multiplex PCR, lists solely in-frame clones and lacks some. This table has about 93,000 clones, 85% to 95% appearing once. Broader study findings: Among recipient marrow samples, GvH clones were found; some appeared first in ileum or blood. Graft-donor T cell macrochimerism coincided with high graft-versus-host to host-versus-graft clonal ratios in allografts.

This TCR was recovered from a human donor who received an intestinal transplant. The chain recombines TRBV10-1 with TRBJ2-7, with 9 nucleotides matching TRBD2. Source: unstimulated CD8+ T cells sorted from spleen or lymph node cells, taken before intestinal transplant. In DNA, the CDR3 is TGCGCCAGAATACCACGGGCGGGAGGGAGGTACGAGCAGTACTTC. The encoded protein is CARIPRAGGRYEQYF.